This T cell receptor beta chain was recorded in a study of radiation and T cells in renal cell carcinoma. Study-wide findings and caveats: In blood, top tumor clones expanded by 2 weeks, shrinking by 4. Baseline intratumoral clonotype presence is unknown without pretreatment biopsies.

About this clone: Antigen unknown.

Using immunoSEQ multiplex PCR, the repertoire was profiled, and TCRdb retains in-frame clones only, with some absent. Of 20,000 to 25,000 clones in the sample, about 80% were seen once. This CDR3 spans 13 amino acids. The V end was cut by 2 bases, the J end by 4 bases, with 8 bases between. Germline CDR1 is MNHEY and CDR2 is SMNVEV (reference sequence). Time point defined: baseline pretreatment blood. Treatment denoted: 15 Gy SBRT to primary tumor, nephrectomy 4 weeks later. Serial blood draws occurred at baseline and 2 and 4 weeks post-SBRT. This chain joins TRBV27 and TRBJ2-5; no clear D gene. This receptor was taken from a man in his sixties with renal cell carcinoma. The material sequenced was blood, taken from a patient whose treatment included radiotherapy and nephrectomy. In nucleotides, the CDR3 is TGTGCCAGCAGTTTAGGTCAGCGAGAGACCCAGTACTTC. Protein: CASSLGQRETQYF.